Given below is one T cell receptor beta chain in context. It lacks a known antigen. No much larger clone exists at a distance of one base, and base qualities are not known. This same CDR3 is encoded by further DNA sequences in the sample. The data belong to a study of shared clonotypes between healthy human individuals (dated by TCRdb to 2018 to 2020). About the full investigation: The cohort included three men and two women between 18 and 49 years of age. The study deeply sequenced blood TCR repertoires of five healthy adults to estimate repertoire size and the extent of clonotype sharing between individuals. Per donor, leukapheresis produced somewhere between about 0.94 and 10 billion PBMCs. For each donor, CD4 naive and CD4 memory were each given three plates, CD8 naive was given two plates, and CD8 memory was given one plate. Different laboratories and diverse techniques were used to prepare libraries and sequence TCR repertoires, to increase sequencing depth and limit assay-specific biases.

The CDR3 numbers 14 residues from cysteine through phenylalanine. Just CDR3 DNA is preserved here, 42 bases in frame from base 1. CDR1 is given as SGHRS and CDR2 as YFSETQ, both from the germline V gene. V loses 0 bases, J loses 0 bases, and the germline ends lie 6 bases apart. Healthy HIV-negative adults with no recently reported acute infections or vaccinations were included as donors. All donors were Caucasian adults living in Nashville, Tennessee, USA. Magnetic negative selection was used to enrich CD4+ T cells, after which naive cells were positively selected on CD45RA and the negative fraction became the memory subset. Blood was obtained by leukapheresis, after which PBMCs were separated by Ficoll-Histopaque density gradient centrifugation and cryopreserved in liquid nitrogen vapor phase. Analytical flow cytometry was used to check the purity and quantity of every magnetically sorted T cell population. Genomic DNA was isolated from each sorted fraction and quantified by UV absorbance on a Nanodrop 2000c.

Using the deep immunoSEQ assay, multiplex PCR amplified TCR CDR3 regions from genomic DNA. Extracted genomic DNA from each cell subset was distributed evenly across all wells of several immunoSEQ 96-well plates, and each plate was treated as a replicate. For sorted subsets, each replicate PCR was loaded with about 0.2 ug genomic DNA, equivalent to about 33,000 T cell genomes. Purified libraries were measured with a Qubit 3.0 fluorometer, size-checked on a Bioanalyzer 2100, and measured again with the KAPA Library Quantification kit. A separate single-read 150-cycle Illumina NextSeq 550 flow cell was used to sequence each immunoSEQ 96-well plate. As for how the authors treated the data: The immunoSEQ output contained only junctional sequences without quality scores, so filtering could not match that applied to full-length reads. To assign V/J genes and CDR3, sequences were annotated against IMGT germline references using PyIR, a Python wrapper for IgBLAST v1.9. Any read was removed if the V/J assignment was weak (E-value above 1e-6), the CDR3 was missing, or the read contained stop codons, out-of-frame junctions, or ambiguous translated residues. V3J clonotypes were defined as sequences sharing an identical inferred V gene, J gene, and CDR3 amino acid sequence. The percentage overlap between two repertoires was calculated by dividing the number of shared unique clonotypes by the size of the smaller repertoire. Three approaches were used to assess repertoire richness: RTK rarefaction, the Chao1 estimator, and Recon v2.1 estimates of unobserved clonotypes. Generation probabilities were computed with OLGA for all TCRbeta clonotypes obtained by the gDNA method from four donors. Imported from immuneACCESS, the table was reduced by TCRdb to in-frame sequences with V and J called. These copies leave out some clones; in studies compared against another copy, an unresolved V gene accounts for under half, and the cause of the remainder is not known. The V and J calls and clone size were taken over from that table, and D and trimming were inferred from the DNA. Within this sample are a few million clones, with approximately 95% of them counted one time only. In total, the top ten clones hold approximately 0.4% of the sample.

Results and caveats for the whole study, not just this receptor: When several donors were compared, the shared fraction of clonotypes was 5% to 6.5% for naive CD4, roughly 3.4% for naive CD8, about 2.4% for memory CD4, and under 0.5% for memory CD8. Larger estimated clonotype richness was generally found for naive subsets than for memory subsets. Because the study included a small number of donors, the genetic and exposure-history diversity represented was limited. Based on pairwise subsampling, the degree of clonotype sharing among donors was expected to be affected by sequencing depth. Sampling was restricted to blood, and TCR repertoires in tissue are likely to differ from TCR repertoires in blood. Compared with non-shared clonotypes, the clonotypes found in all four sorted-subset donors had higher generation probabilities. Rarefaction of sorted-subset datasets indicated incomplete sequencing despite the large sequencing depth.

The rearranged chain carries TRBV5-1 and TRBJ1-1; too little of a D gene remains to name it. The receptor was isolated from a man younger than 35 in good health. Some clones in this sample may be carry-over from other donors' samples. The sample comprised naive CD4+ T cells from PBMCs. Interpreted using the paper, the cell subset or site label stands for: CD45RA+ positively selected. The nucleotide sequence is TGCGCCAGCAGCTTGGGACATATGAACACTGAAGCTTTCTTT. Its translation reads: CASSLGHMNTEAFF.